Here is one TCR beta chain with its context. The antigen is not known. Here immunoSEQ multiplex PCR was the method, and the copy in TCRdb shows in-frame clones only, minus some. The sample lists 100,000 or so clones, about nine tenths occurring once. The data were taken from a study of T cell responses to AZD1222 COVID-19 vaccine. Whole-study context: Pooling was applied to second doses at about 4 or about 12 weeks. Study-level points and caveats: An increase in Spike-specific TCR breadth and depth was observed after two AZD1222 doses.

CDR1 is PRHDT and CDR2 is FYEKMQ in the germline V gene (reference sequence). The CDR3 is 15 amino acids. V gave up 7 bases and J gave up 4 bases, with 14 bases separating them. The V and J genes are TRBV13 and TRBJ1-6; D gene unclear. Specimen: peripheral blood, collected on day 0 of AZD1222 vaccination. The source is an adult in good health. CDR3 in DNA: TGTGCCAGCAATGAGGCCACCCCATATAATTCACCCCTCCACTTT. Translating it yields CASNEATPYNSPLHF.